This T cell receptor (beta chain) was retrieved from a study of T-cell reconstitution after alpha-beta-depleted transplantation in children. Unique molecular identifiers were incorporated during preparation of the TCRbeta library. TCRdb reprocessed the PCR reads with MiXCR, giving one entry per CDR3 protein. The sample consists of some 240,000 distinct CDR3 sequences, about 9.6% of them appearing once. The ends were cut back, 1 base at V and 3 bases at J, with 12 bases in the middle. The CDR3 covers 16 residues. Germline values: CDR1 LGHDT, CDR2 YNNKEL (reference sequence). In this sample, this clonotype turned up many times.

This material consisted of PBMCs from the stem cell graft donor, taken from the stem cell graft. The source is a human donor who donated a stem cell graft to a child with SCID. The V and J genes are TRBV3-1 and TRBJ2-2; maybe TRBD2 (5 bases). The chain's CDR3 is CASSQGGSFYTGELFF. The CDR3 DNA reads TGTGCCAGCAGCCAAGGAGGGAGCTTCTACACCGGGGAGCTGTTTTTT.